The TCR beta chain under discussion was sequenced for a study of long-term antiretroviral therapy in people with HIV. Clinicians in the United States treated all participants with HIV. Germline-derived CDR1 and CDR2 are SNHLY and FYNNEI. V was clipped by 11 bases and J by 10 bases; unmatched bases: 11. The CDR3 runs 13 residues. Survey level was the resolution at which the v3.0 immunoSEQ assay ran. Clones were sequenced by immunoSEQ multiplex PCR, and TCRdb holds only the in-frame ones, with some missing. The sample has about 29,000 clones, roughly 80% seen once. The TCR sequence derives from a man between 45 and 60 years old with HIV. Sequenced here: unsorted PBMCs, sampled 2.9 years after starting antiretroviral therapy. The V call is TRBV2, the J call TRBJ2-1; 10 nucleotides align to TRBD1. CDR3: CAGGTGVRYEQFF. In nucleotides, the CDR3 is TGTGCCGGAGGGACAGGGGTGAGGTACGAGCAGTTCTTC.